This T cell receptor beta chain was observed in a study of blood T cell repertoires in COVID-19. The table came from immunoSEQ multiplex PCR; TCRdb's copy has only in-frame clones and leaves some out. The sample lists roughly 330,000 clones, over 80% occurring once. Germline CDR1 SGHNT, CDR2 YYREEE (reference sequence). The CDR3 runs to 15 residues. V lost 6 bases to trimming and J lost 4 bases; unmatched junction nucleotides: 6. Participants spanned ages roughly 18 to 90 years and resided in around 25 US areas. Cohort assignment relied on participant-reported clinical history. This receptor was obtained from a man aged 25 to 40 who had recovered from COVID-19. The chain couples TRBV5-4 to TRBJ2-5; 13 nucleotides match TRBD2. What was sequenced was PBMCs or T cells enriched from blood (not recorded which). The CDR3 DNA sequence: TGTGCCAGCAACCAACTAGCGGGGGGGGTAGAGACCCAGTACTTC. Protein: CASNQLAGGVETQYF.